This TCR beta chain was captured by sequencing in a study of Graves' ophthalmopathy and Graves' hyperthyroidism. The CDR3 runs to 15 residues. Trimming took 6 bases from V and 5 from J, leaving 19 bases between them. Germline V lookup: CDR1 MNHNS, CDR2 SASEGT. RNA transcripts were the template, and TCR beta CDR3 regions were amplified from them. Investigators did first-round RT-PCR with HTBI primers, then second-round multiplex PCR. A single record per CDR3 protein comes from TCRdb applying MiXCR to the multiplex PCR reads. The sample holds hundreds of thousands of distinct CDR3 sequences; 22% are singletons and the top ten take around 7%. In its sample, this clonotype was seen a few times.

Sequenced input: peripheral blood. The V and J genes are TRBV6-1 and TRBJ1-2, with a weak D call TRBD1 (5 bases). The sequence was obtained from a woman aged 18-35 years with stable Graves' hyperthyroidism. Some clones in this sample may be carry-over from other donors' samples. The CDR3 loop is CASSHHGGTIYGYTF. Written as DNA, the CDR3 is TGTGCCAGCAGCCACCACGGGGGTACTATTTATGGCTACACCTTC.